The sequence of this T cell receptor beta chain was determined in a study of blood T cell repertoires in COVID-19. Study-wide context: Collection of acute and convalescent COVID-19 samples took place in the United States, Italy and Spain. The cDNA or gDNA used as material had been derived from T cells, B-cell-depleted T cells, or PBMCs.

There are 14 residues in the CDR3. The V gene lost 4 bases and the J gene lost 0 bases, with 7 bases spanning the gap. Germline V gives CDR1 MNHEY, CDR2 SMNVEV (reference sequence). Method: immunoSEQ multiplex PCR; TCRdb's copy keeps in-frame clones and lacks some. The sample includes nearly 45,000 clones, around 87% of them seen just once. The TCR was taken from a woman at least 80 years old in a cohort sampled during active or convalescent COVID-19. V usage is TRBV27 and J usage is TRBJ1-3, with D tentatively TRBD1 (5 bases). The sequenced sample was peripheral blood. CDR3 loop: CASSSRGSGNTIYF. CDR3 sequence (DNA): TGTGCCAGCAGTTCAAGGGGCTCTGGAAACACCATATATTTT.